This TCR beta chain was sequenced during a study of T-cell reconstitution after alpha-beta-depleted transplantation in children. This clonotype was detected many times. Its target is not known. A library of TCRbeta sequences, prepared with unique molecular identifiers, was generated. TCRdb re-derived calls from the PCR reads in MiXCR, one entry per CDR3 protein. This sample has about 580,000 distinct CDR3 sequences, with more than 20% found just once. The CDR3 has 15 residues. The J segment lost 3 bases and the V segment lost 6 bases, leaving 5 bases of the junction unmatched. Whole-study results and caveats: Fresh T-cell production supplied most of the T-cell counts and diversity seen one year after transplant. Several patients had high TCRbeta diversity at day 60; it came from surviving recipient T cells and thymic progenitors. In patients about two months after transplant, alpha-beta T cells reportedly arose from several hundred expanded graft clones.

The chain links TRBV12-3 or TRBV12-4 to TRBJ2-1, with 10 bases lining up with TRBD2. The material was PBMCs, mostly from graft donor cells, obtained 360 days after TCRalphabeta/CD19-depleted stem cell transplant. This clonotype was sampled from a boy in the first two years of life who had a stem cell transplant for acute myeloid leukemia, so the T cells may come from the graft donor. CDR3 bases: TGTGCCAGCAGAATAGCGGGGGGTTTCTACAATGAGCAGTTCTTC. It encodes CASRIAGGFYNEQFF.